This TCR beta chain derives from a study of T cell responses to AZD1222 COVID-19 vaccine (dated by TCRdb to 2020 to 2023). Looking at the study overall: TCR sequencing was performed for 230 to 250 trial participants, of whom around 210 were given two doses of AZD1222 and 26 were given two doses of MenACWY control vaccine. Trial participants were enrolled by age into subgroups of 18-55, 56-69 and 70-plus years, and around 150, 29 and 61 TCR-sequenced participants, respectively, were included in these subgroups.

Remarks on this clone: The clone's antigen remains unknown. Base-call qualities are not available, and no considerably larger clone is one nucleotide away.

The sample's time point label is to be understood as: sample from adult after SARS-CoV-2 infection, after symptom onset. A couple of convalescent COVID-19 patients, sampled after symptom onset from adults with prior SARS-CoV-2 infection, were also TCR-sequenced for comparison. The CDR3 regions of human TCRbeta chains were subjected to immunosequencing. Per the source publication's procedure: TCRs in the repertoires were matched against a reference library of SARS-CoV-2-specific TCRs that had been generated with the MIRA antigen-specificity platform. Breadth meant the fraction of unique TCRs that were SARS-CoV-2-associated, whereas depth meant the fraction of total T cells that were SARS-CoV-2-associated. Using the MIRA data, every spike-specific TCR was mapped to the spike region that the TCR reacted to and assigned to either a CD4 or a CD8 class. Log10-transformed breadth and depth values were compared by one-way ANOVA with Sidak's multiple comparisons tests. What TCRdb holds here is the immuneACCESS table cut down to in-frame rearrangements. Part of the clones is not present; checked against another copy, under half of the missing clones reflect an unresolved V gene, and the others are unexplained. That table supplies the V and J calls and clone size; D and trimming were determined from the DNA. For this sample the table gives about 140,000 clones, of which around 94% were detected only once. The top ten constitute more than 10% of the sample.

Trimming takes 6 bases off V and 9 bases off J; junction bases not matched to a gene: 14. From the germline V gene (reference sequence), CDR1 is MNHEY and CDR2 is SMNVEV. The CDR3, cysteine through phenylalanine, is 15 amino acids long. Only CDR3 DNA is held: 45 bases, read in frame from base 1. What the study reported, not specific to this receptor: Only 5 to 7 AZD1222 recipients were SARS-CoV-2 seropositive at baseline, limiting conclusions about previously exposed vaccinees. No day 14 peak-response samples were available, so repertoires were characterized only after the peak T cell response. The 56-69-year group was small, and its depth increase did not reach significance, likely because of low power. Vaccine-associated CD4 TCRs spanned the whole spike protein, with dominant responses in regions 160-218 and 743-854. Epitopes outside the regions mutated in the B.1.351 and B.1.1.7 variants were reportedly recognized by nearly half of the unique spike-specific TCRs. A significant rise in spike-specific TCR breadth and depth was observed after two AZD1222 doses relative to day 0 and relative to MenACWY recipients. Participants were mostly white British and included more females than males, and it was suggested by the authors that clonal diversity may have been underestimated.

This specimen consisted of peripheral blood, obtained after recovery from COVID-19. The V and J segments used are TRBV27 and TRBJ2-7, with 10 bases in between that match TRBD1. The sequence derives from an adult who had recovered from COVID-19. For the CDR3, the sequence is CASSLGGTGVGRQYF. In nucleotide form, the sequence is TGTGCCAGCAGCCTGGGGGGGACAGGGGTAGGCCGGCAGTACTTC.